The 7 T cell receptor beta chains given below trace back to one sample, sequenced in a study of blood T cell repertoires in COVID-19. Generated by immunoSEQ multiplex PCR, the TCRdb table keeps only in-frame clones and is missing some. The table shows 42,000 or so clones, with roughly 90% occurring only once. The specimen sequenced was peripheral blood. Every receptor here comes from a human donor in a cohort sampled during active COVID-19.

CDR3 sequence: CAWTKGNYGYTF. DNA for the CDR3: TGTGCCTGGACTAAGGGGAACTATGGCTACACCTTC. The chain joins TRBV30 to TRBJ1-2; a weak D match, TRBD1 (5 bases). The germline gives CDR1 GTSNPN, CDR2 SVGIG (reference sequence). There are 12 residues in the CDR3. V was clipped by 4 bases and J by 2 bases, with 8 bases between them.

This chain connects TRBV6-5 to TRBJ1-5; possibly TRBD1 for D (5 bases). Germline CDR1 MNHEY, CDR2 SVGAGI. The ends were cut back, 5 bases at V and 1 base at J, with 12 bases in the middle. This CDR3 comprises 15 residues. In nucleotides, the CDR3 is TGTGCCAGCAGTACCAGGGTAGGGAGCAATCAGCCCCAGCATTTT. Its translation: CASSTRVGSNQPQHF.

About this clone: Within the sample, other DNA sequences also encode this same CDR3. This chain connects TRBV5-1 to TRBJ2-5; D call uncertain. This CDR3 has 14 residues. Germline loops: CDR1 SGHRS, CDR2 YFSETQ. The V and J ends lost 0 bases and 3 bases respectively, with 9 bases between them. CDR3 loop: CASSLAREKETQYF. The DNA for the CDR3 is TGCGCCAGCAGCTTGGCCCGCGAGAAAGAGACCCAGTACTTC. Looking up the rest from reference TRBV5-1 and TRBJ2-5 gives the full variable domain: KAGVTQTPRYLIKTRGQQVTLSCSPISGHRSVSWYQQTPGQGLQFLFEYFSETQRNKGNFPGRFSGRQFSNSRSEMNVSTLELGDSALYLCASSLAREKETQYFGPGTRLLVL.

The chain carries TRBV14 and TRBJ2-1, with 12 bases lining up with TRBD2. The CDR3 has 17 amino acids. The J segment lost 7 bases and the V segment lost 3 bases, leaving 10 bases of the junction unmatched. The germline gives CDR1 SGHDN, CDR2 FVKESK. In DNA, the CDR3 is TGTGCCAGCAGCCAGGGTCTCGGTCTAGCGGGGGGGAATGAGCAGTTCTTC. Translated, it gives CASSQGLGLAGGNEQFF. The full variable domain, completed using reference TRBV14 and TRBJ2-1, is EAGVTQFPSHSVIEKGQTVTLRCDPISGHDNLYWYRRVMGKEIKFLLHFVKESKQDESGMPNNRFLAERTGGTYSTLKVQPAELEDSGVYFCASSQGLGLAGGNEQFFGPGTRLTVL.

The CDR3, as DNA: TGTGCCTGGAGTACGGGGGGCATCACAGATACGCAGTATTTT. This encodes CAWSTGGITDTQYF. The chain employs TRBV30 and TRBJ2-3; D is possibly TRBD2 (7 bases). The CDR3 runs 14 residues. With 2 bases removed from V and 2 bases from J, the gap between germline ends came to 11 bases. CDR1 is GTSNPN and CDR2 is SVGIG in the germline V gene (reference sequence).

This sequence joins TRBV29-1 and TRBJ1-2; D remains unclear. Trimming removed 2 bases at V and 7 bases at J, with 14 bases between. The CDR3 has 13 amino acids. The germline V gene has CDR1 SQVTM and CDR2 ANQGSEA. CDR3: CSVEIQANLGYTF. The CDR3 nucleotides read TGCAGCGTTGAAATCCAGGCAAACCTTGGCTACACCTTC. Together with reference TRBV29-1 and TRBJ1-2, the CDR3 gives the full variable domain: SAVISQKPSRDICQRGTSLTIQCQVDSQVTMMFWYRQQPGQSLTLIATANQGSEATYESGFVIDKFPISRPNLTFSTLTVSNMSPEDSSIYLCSVEIQANLGYTFGSGTRLTVV.

This clone occurred once. This chain links TRBV5-1 with TRBJ2-3; maybe TRBD1 (5 bases). This CDR3 contains 14 residues. Germline loops: CDR1 SGHRS, CDR2 YFSETQ. V gave up 5 bases and J gave up 2 bases, with 12 bases separating them. CDR3: CASSLDTYTDTQYF. In DNA, the CDR3 is TGCGCCAGCAGTCTGGACACATACACAGATACGCAGTATTTT.